Below are 21 T cell receptor beta chains sequenced from a single sample in a study of blood T cell repertoires in COVID-19 (dated by TCRdb to 2019 to 2021). Library prep was done by the immunoSEQ multiplex PCR assay. The table comes from immuneACCESS by way of TCRdb, which keeps in-frame sequences with V and J called. Part of the clones is missing from these tables; in studies checked, under half for an unresolved V gene and the rest for unknown reasons. The sample table holds under 300,000 clones, of which over 90% were seen once. The top ten clones comprise around 0.83% of the sample. The sample consisted of peripheral blood. Receptors were obtained from a man aged 25 to 40 with COVID-19, enrolled during active disease.

The chain carries TRBV10-3 and TRBJ2-5; 14 positions agree with TRBD2. Germline V lookup: CDR1 ENHRY, CDR2 SYGVKD. CDR3 length equals 17 residues. With 2 bases clipped from V and 2 bases from J, the junction kept 4 bases outside the gene matches. CDR3 sequence reads: CAISEPGLAGVQETQYF. The CDR3 DNA sequence: TGTGCCATCAGTGAGCCGGGACTAGCGGGGGTTCAAGAGACCCAGTACTTC.

The chain has TRBV7-9 and TRBJ1-4; TRBD1 might be the D (5 bases). Trimming took off 2 bases at V and 7 bases at J, with 14 bases between the two ends. Germline V lookup: CDR1 SEHNR, CDR2 FQNEAQ (reference sequence). The CDR3 covers 15 residues. For the CDR3, the DNA is TGTGCCAGCAGCTTATTGAACCGGGGGGGTGAAAAACTGTTTTTT. Its translation is CASSLLNRGGEKLFF. Full variable domain (outside the CDR3, taken from reference TRBV7-9 and TRBJ1-4): DTGVSQNPRHKITKRGQNVTFRCDPISEHNRLYWYRQTLGQGPEFLTYFQNEAQLEKSRLLSDRFSAERPKGSFSTLEIQRTEQGDSAMYLCASSLLNRGGEKLFFGSGTQLSVL.

J is TRBJ1-6 and V is TRBV11-2, with 8 bases aligning to TRBD1. The CDR3 runs 14 residues. Per germline, CDR1 SGHAT and CDR2 FQNNGV. Trimming cost V 8 bases and J 7 bases; bases outside gene matches: 7. CDR3 amino acids: CASSGTGLNSPLHF. CDR3 bases: TGTGCCAGCTCGGGGACAGGCTTAAATTCACCCCTCCACTTT.

CDR3 bases: TGCGCCAGCAGCCAGATCACAGGGACCTACGAGCAGTACTTC. This gives the protein CASSQITGTYEQYF. The chain combines TRBV4-1 with TRBJ2-7; D may be TRBD1 (6 bases). V shed 3 bases and J shed 2 bases, with 11 bases lying between them. The length of the CDR3 is 14 residues. Germline V gene lookup returns CDR1 MGHRA and CDR2 YSYEKL.

J is TRBJ2-3 and V is TRBV19, with a weak D call TRBD1 (6 bases). The germline gives CDR1 LNHDA, CDR2 SQIVND (reference sequence). Trimming removed 2 bases at V and 5 bases at J, with 8 bases between. The CDR3 totals 13 residues. The CDR3, as DNA: TGTGCCAGTAGTATATGGGGACAAGATACGCAGTATTTT. Translation gives CASSIWGQDTQYF.

The chain combines TRBV9 with TRBJ2-1; 9 positions agree with TRBD2. Trimming at V came to 0 bases and at J to 7 bases, leaving 5 bases not matched to a gene. The CDR3 runs 15 residues. Looked up from germline, CDR1 is SGDLS and CDR2 is YYNGEE. CDR3 amino acids: CASSVDGGGGNEQFF. The CDR3 nucleotides are TGTGCCAGCAGCGTAGATGGCGGGGGGGGAAATGAGCAGTTCTTC.

The chain recombines TRBV7-3 with TRBJ1-6, with a possible D match to TRBD1 (6 bases). Germline CDR1 and CDR2: SGHTA and FQGTGA. V was shortened by 5 bases and J by 11 bases, with 16 bases between the two germline ends. This CDR3 has 14 residues. This CDR3 reads CASSQSAGAAPLHF. The DNA of the CDR3 is TGTGCCAGCAGCCAAAGCGCAGGGGCCGCACCCCTCCACTTT.

The gene calls are TRBV6-5 and TRBJ2-6, with a possible D match to TRBD2 (5 bases). The CDR3 is made up of 15 amino acids. Germline CDR1 is MNHEY and CDR2 is SVGAGI. V was pared by 4 bases and J by 4 bases, with 11 bases between. As DNA, the CDR3 is TGTGCCAGCAGTTCCCACGGGAACGGGGCCAACGTCCTGACTTTC. Translating it yields CASSSHGNGANVLTF.

The chain couples TRBV12-3 or TRBV12-4 to TRBJ2-3; D is unclear. V was trimmed by 7 bases and J by 1 base, leaving 6 bases between them. The CDR3 spans 12 residues. CDR3 nucleotide sequence: TGTGCCAGCAAGCCTGGCACAGATACGCAGTATTTT. This gives the protein CASKPGTDTQYF.

This rearrangement joins TRBV18 to TRBJ1-5; 7 bases align to TRBD1. CDR1 is KGHSH, CDR2 LQKENI, per germline. V lost 3 bases to trimming and J lost 6 bases; unmatched junction nucleotides: 5. The CDR3 is made up of 14 amino acids. The CDR3 sequence: CASSPSTGSQPQHF. The DNA of the CDR3 is TGTGCCAGCTCACCCTCGACAGGGAGTCAGCCCCAGCATTTT.

The rearrangement links TRBV7-2 to TRBJ1-2, with 8 bases that match TRBD1. The CDR3 runs 14 residues. V lost 5 bases, J lost 3 bases, and 5 bases stayed unmatched. The germline V gene has CDR1 SGHTA and CDR2 FQGNSA. The CDR3 loop reads CASSPRQGYYGYTF. In DNA form, the CDR3 reads TGTGCCAGCAGCCCACGACAGGGGTACTATGGCTACACCTTC.

This clone appeared a single time. This chain joins TRBV6-6 and TRBJ1-5; weak D call: TRBD1 (5 bases). Germline V gene lookup returns CDR1 MNHNY and CDR2 SVGAGI (reference sequence). The CDR3 is 15 residues long. Trimming removed 2 bases at V and 3 bases at J, with 11 bases between. CDR3 sequence reads: CASSYAQGTNQPQHF. In DNA, the CDR3 is TGTGCCAGCAGTTACGCCCAGGGCACCAATCAGCCCCAGCATTTT.

V and J are TRBV29-1 and TRBJ2-7; a possible D gene is TRBD2 (6 bases). Germline V gene data show CDR1 as SQVTM and CDR2 as ANQGSEA. Deletions cut 4 bases from V and 3 bases from J, with 10 bases between. The CDR3 has 12 amino acids. This CDR3 is CSVGRGDYEQYF. CDR3 coding DNA: TGCAGCGTTGGTCGCGGGGACTACGAGCAGTACTTC.

The chain employs TRBV7-2 and TRBJ2-7; 7 positions match TRBD2. V lost 6 bases, J lost 0 bases, and 5 bases stayed unmatched. The length of the CDR3 is 14 residues. Per germline, CDR1 SGHTA and CDR2 FQGNSA. The chain's CDR3 is CASRLGGGSYEQYF. The CDR3 DNA reads as TGTGCCAGCAGGTTGGGGGGGGGCTCCTACGAGCAGTACTTC.

As DNA, the CDR3 is TGTGCCAGTAGTATAAAGGGACAATCCACCGGGGAGCTGTTTTTT. Encoded protein: CASSIKGQSTGELFF. This chain links TRBV19 with TRBJ2-2; D possibly corresponds to TRBD1 (6 bases). V was cut by 2 bases and J by 4 bases, with 11 bases left in between. Germline-derived CDR1 and CDR2 are LNHDA and SQIVND (reference sequence). The length of the CDR3 is 15 residues. Full variable domain (missing parts from reference TRBV19 and TRBJ2-2): DGGITQSPKYLFRKEGQNVTLSCEQNLNHDAMYWYRQDPGQGLRLIYYSQIVNDFQKGDIAEGYSVSREKKESFPLTVTSAQKNPTAFYLCASSIKGQSTGELFFGEGSRLTVL.

This clone was recorded only once. The chain employs TRBV28 and TRBJ1-5; D is uncertain. V dropped 5 bases and J dropped 0 bases, with 11 bases sitting between them. Germline V gene lookup returns CDR1 MDHEN and CDR2 SYDVKM. The CDR3 spans 15 residues. The CDR3 DNA is TGTGCCAGCAGTCCAATCGGGAATAGCAATCAGCCCCAGCATTTT. This codes for CASSPIGNSNQPQHF.

J is TRBJ2-5 and V is TRBV23-1; TRBD1 matches 7 bases. TRBV23-1 is treated as an ORF (open reading frame) with a function not yet certain. There are 16 residues in the CDR3. The junction had 10 bases not matched to a gene; V was cut back by 2 bases and J by 4 bases. CDR3 DNA: TGCGCCAGCAGTCAAATCCAACAGGGGAAGGGAGAGACCCAGTACTTC. The encoded protein is CASSQIQQGKGETQYF.

The rearrangement links TRBV7-3 to TRBJ1-1; the D is unclear. In germline, CDR1 is SGHTA, CDR2 FQGTGA. The V end lost 2 bases, the J end lost 5 bases, and 12 bases lay between the germline ends. This CDR3 has 14 residues. CDR3 region: CASSLGGIETEAFF. CDR3 coding DNA: TGTGCCAGCAGCTTAGGAGGGATTGAGACTGAAGCTTTCTTT.

The rearrangement links TRBV5-6 to TRBJ1-2, with D possibly TRBD1 on 6 matching bases. V lost 3 bases to trimming and J lost 12 bases, with 18 bases between them. The germline gives CDR1 SGHDT, CDR2 YYEEEE. The CDR3 totals 13 residues. CDR3 nucleotide sequence: TGTGCCAGCAGCTGGAGACAGGCGGGGGCTAACACCTTC. Residues: CASSWRQAGANTF.

The J gene is TRBJ2-5, the V gene TRBV14, with 11 bases matching TRBD2. Trimming took 4 bases from V and 0 from J; bases not matched to a gene: 4. The V gene's germline CDR1 is SGHDN and CDR2 FVKESK. The CDR3 loop spans 16 amino acids. The CDR3 region has the DNA TGTGCCAGCAGCCCACTAGCGGGGGACCACCAAGAGACCCAGTACTTC. This encodes CASSPLAGDHQETQYF.

The chain employs TRBV5-1 and TRBJ2-1; the D gene is possibly TRBD1 (6 bases). Trimming pared 2 bases from V and 7 bases from J, leaving 13 bases between. CDR1 and CDR2 from the germline V gene are SGHRS and YFSETQ. The CDR3 extends over 14 amino acids. In DNA, the CDR3 is TGCGCCAGCAGCTTAGCGTCTAGGGGGAATGAGCAGTTCTTC. Translated: CASSLASRGNEQFF.